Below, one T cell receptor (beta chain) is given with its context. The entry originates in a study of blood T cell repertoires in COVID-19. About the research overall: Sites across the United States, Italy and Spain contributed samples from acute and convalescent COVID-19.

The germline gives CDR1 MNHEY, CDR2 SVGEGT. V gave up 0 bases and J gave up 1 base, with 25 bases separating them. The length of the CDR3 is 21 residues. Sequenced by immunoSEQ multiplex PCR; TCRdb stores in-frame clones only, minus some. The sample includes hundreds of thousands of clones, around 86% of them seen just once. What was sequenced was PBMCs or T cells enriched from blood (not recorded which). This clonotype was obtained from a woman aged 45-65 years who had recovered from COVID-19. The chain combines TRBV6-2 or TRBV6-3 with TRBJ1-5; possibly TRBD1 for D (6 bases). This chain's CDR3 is CASSYSKASVAGVWSNQPQHF. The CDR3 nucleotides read TGTGCCAGCAGTTACTCGAAAGCCTCGGTGGCAGGGGTATGGAGCAATCAGCCCCAGCATTTT.